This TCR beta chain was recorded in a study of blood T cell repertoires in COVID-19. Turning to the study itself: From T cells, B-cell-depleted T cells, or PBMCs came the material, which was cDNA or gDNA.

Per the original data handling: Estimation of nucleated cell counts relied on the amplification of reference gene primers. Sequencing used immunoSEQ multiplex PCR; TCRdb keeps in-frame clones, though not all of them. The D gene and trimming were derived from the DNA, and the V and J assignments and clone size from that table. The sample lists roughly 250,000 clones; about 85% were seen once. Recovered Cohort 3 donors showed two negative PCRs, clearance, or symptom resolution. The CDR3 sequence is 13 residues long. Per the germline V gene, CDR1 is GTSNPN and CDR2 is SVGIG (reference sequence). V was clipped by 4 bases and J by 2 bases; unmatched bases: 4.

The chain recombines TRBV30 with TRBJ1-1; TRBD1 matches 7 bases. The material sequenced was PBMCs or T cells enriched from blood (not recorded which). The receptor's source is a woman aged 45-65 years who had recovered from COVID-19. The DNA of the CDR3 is TGTGCCTGGACGGGACAGCTAAACACTGAAGCTTTCTTT. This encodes CAWTGQLNTEAFF. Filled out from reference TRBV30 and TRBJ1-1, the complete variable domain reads SQTIHQWPATLVQPVGSPLSLECTVEGTSNPNLYWYRQAAGRGLQLLFYSVGIGQISSEVPQNLSASRPQDRQFILSSKKLLLSDSGFYLCAWTGQLNTEAFFGQGTRLTVV.